This TCR beta chain was sequenced for a study of T cell responses to AZD1222 COVID-19 vaccine. Study information: Second-dose schedules of about 4 or about 12 weeks were combined. Study-level points and caveats: After two AZD1222 doses, spike-specific TCR breadth and depth rose versus day 0. Mostly white British, mostly female donors; authors suggested clonal diversity may be underestimated. Across the whole spike, CD4 TCRs peaked at regions 160-218 and 743-854.

Trimming took 4 bases from V and 1 from J, leaving 13 bases between them. This CDR3 comprises 15 residues. Germline loops: CDR1 MNHEY, CDR2 SVGAGI. Here immunoSEQ multiplex PCR was the method, and the copy in TCRdb shows in-frame clones only, minus some. In the table there are around 150,000 clones, 84% of which are singletons. A word on this clone: As yet, its antigen is unknown.

The source is an adult in good health. This chain links TRBV6-5 with TRBJ1-1; TRBD1 might be the D (6 bases). The sample here was peripheral blood, taken on day 0 of AZD1222 vaccination. The DNA of the CDR3 is TGTGCCAGCAGTTCCCCGGGACACTCGAACACTGAAGCTTTCTTT. Translated: CASSSPGHSNTEAFF.